These 17 T cell receptor beta chains came from one sample sequenced in a study of cytomegalovirus exposure and HLA in healthy donors. Vbeta (60) and Jbeta (13) primers were used in the PCR. Method: immunoSEQ multiplex PCR; TCRdb's copy keeps in-frame clones and lacks some. The repertoire holds about 170,000 clones, with roughly 80% as singletons. The sample taken for sequencing was PBMCs. The receptors stem from a female donor in good health and CMV-seronegative.

This chain joins TRBV13 and TRBJ2-7; 8 bases line up with TRBD1. This CDR3 has 14 amino acids. The germline gives CDR1 PRHDT, CDR2 FYEKMQ (reference sequence). The V and J ends lost 3 bases and 7 bases, in that order; junction bases with no gene match: 8. Here the CDR3 DNA reads TGTGCCAGCAGCTTTGGACAGGGTCCAAAAGAGCAGTACTTC. Translated: CASSFGQGPKEQYF.

V usage is TRBV9 and J usage is TRBJ2-2; 9 positions match TRBD2. The CDR3 totals 16 residues. Germline CDR1 reads SGDLS; CDR2 reads YYNGEE. The trim removed 2 bases at V and 7 bases at J, leaving 9 bases unmatched. CDR3 region: CASSVKTSGLSGELFF. CDR3 nucleotide sequence: TGTGCCAGCAGCGTCAAGACTAGCGGCCTTAGCGGGGAGCTGTTTTTT. Drawing the rest from reference TRBV9 and TRBJ2-2, the complete variable domain is DSGVTQTPKHLITATGQRVTLRCSPRSGDLSVYWYQQSLDQGLQFLIQYYNGEERAKGNILERFSAQQFPDLHSELNLSSLELGDSALYFCASSVKTSGLSGELFFGEGSRLTVL.

This chain connects TRBV5-4 to TRBJ1-5; TRBD1 agrees at 12 bases. V was clipped by 3 bases and J by 5 bases; unmatched bases: 3. Germline-derived CDR1 and CDR2 are SGHNT and YYREEE (reference sequence). There are 15 residues in the CDR3. The DNA of the CDR3 is TGTGCCAGCAGCTCCGGGACAGGGGGCGATCAGCCCCAGCATTTT. As protein: CASSSGTGGDQPQHF.

The chain is built from TRBV12-5 and TRBJ1-2, with D maybe TRBD1 (5 bases). This CDR3 is built from 13 residues. V was pared by 5 bases and J by 3 bases, with 10 bases between. The germline V gene has CDR1 LGHNT and CDR2 FRNRAP. The CDR3 loop reads CASGTQTDYGYTF. For the CDR3, the DNA is TGTGCTAGTGGTACACAGACAGACTATGGCTACACCTTC.

This clone was found many times. The chain uses TRBV6-5 and TRBJ1-1; 7 nucleotides line up with TRBD1. This CDR3 has 13 amino acids. CDR1 MNHEY and CDR2 SVGAGI come from the germline V gene. J lost 4 bases, V lost 6 bases, and 5 bases had no gene match. Here the CDR3 reads CASRLTGVTEAFF. The CDR3 DNA is TGTGCCAGCAGACTTACAGGGGTCACTGAAGCTTTCTTT.

Of note for this clone: The junction differs from germline at one of its ends, possibly a read error. The rearrangement uses TRBV7-9 and TRBJ1-1; 8 bases are shared with TRBD1. Germline V gene sequence: CDR1 SEHNR, CDR2 FQNEAQ (reference sequence). This CDR3 has 12 amino acids. CDR3 sequence reads: CSSSSTGGWAFF. CDR3 nucleotide sequence: TGTTCCAGCAGCTCCACAGGGGGTTGGGCTTTCTTT.

The chain uses TRBV6-1 and TRBJ1-6; 10 bases fit TRBD1. The CDR3 loop spans 14 amino acids. Germline V gene lookup returns CDR1 MNHNS and CDR2 SASEGT. Trimming took 6 bases from V and 7 from J; bases not matched to a gene: 3. This CDR3 is CASRGTGENSPLHF. In DNA form, the CDR3 reads TGTGCCAGCAGGGGGACAGGGGAGAATTCACCCCTCCACTTT.

In its sample, this clone was seen once. The rearrangement joins TRBV6-5 to TRBJ2-2; D is possibly TRBD2 (6 bases). The CDR3 consists of 15 residues. V shed 2 bases and J shed 4 bases, with 11 bases lying between them. Germline V gives CDR1 MNHEY, CDR2 SVGAGI. Written as DNA, the CDR3 is TGTGCCAGCAGTTACCAGGCGGGGCGCACCGGGGAGCTGTTTTTT. Encoded protein: CASSYQAGRTGELFF.

The chain joins TRBV7-8 to TRBJ1-6; TRBD1 matches 11 bases. The ends lost 4 bases at V and 12 bases at J; junction bases unmatched: 14. From germline, CDR1 is SGHVS and CDR2 FQNEAQ. The CDR3 sequence is 17 residues long. CDR3 in amino acids: CASSSRGQGAISLPLHF. CDR3 bases: TGTGCCAGCAGCTCGCGAGGACAGGGGGCGATTTCCTTACCCCTCCACTTT.

This clone was seen once. This chain uses TRBV5-1 with TRBJ2-3, with 9 bases matching TRBD2. The CDR3 sequence is 15 residues long. The V gene's germline CDR1 is SGHRS and CDR2 YFSETQ. The J segment lost 3 bases and the V segment lost 4 bases, leaving 6 bases of the junction unmatched. The CDR3 DNA reads TGCGCCAGCAGCCCGACTAGCGGAGGGACAGATACGCAGTATTTT. It specifies CASSPTSGGTDTQYF. The whole variable domain, remainder taken from reference TRBV5-1 and TRBJ2-3, is KAGVTQTPRYLIKTRGQQVTLSCSPISGHRSVSWYQQTPGQGLQFLFEYFSETQRNKGNFPGRFSGRQFSNSRSEMNVSTLELGDSALYLCASSPTSGGTDTQYFGPGTRLTVL.

The chain links TRBV6-6 to TRBJ2-5; 8 bases match TRBD1. V shed 4 bases, J shed 5 bases, and the junction held 3 bases outside the gene matches. Germline-derived CDR1 and CDR2 are MNHNY and SVGAGI (reference sequence). The CDR3 totals 13 residues. CDR3 DNA: TGTGCCAGCAGTTCGGACAGGGATGAGACCCAGTACTTC. This sequence encodes CASSSDRDETQYF.

V is TRBV27 and J is TRBJ1-6; maybe TRBD1 (5 bases). CDR1 is MNHEY and CDR2 is SMNVEV in the germline V gene (reference sequence). The CDR3 totals 14 residues. Trimming pared 8 bases from V and 3 bases from J, leaving 11 bases between. Written as DNA, the CDR3 is TGTGCCAGCTCTGGGGCCAGCTATAATTCACCCCTCCACTTT. The encoded protein is CASSGASYNSPLHF.

This clone occurred a few times. DNA for the CDR3: TGCGCCAGCAGCTTGAAGATTCCCGAGAACAATGAGCAGTTCTTC. It encodes CASSLKIPENNEQFF. The J gene is TRBJ2-1, the V gene TRBV5-1; D is unclear. Germline values: CDR1 SGHRS, CDR2 YFSETQ. This CDR3 region has 15 residues. V dropped 1 base and J dropped 5 bases, with 13 bases sitting between them.

This clone was counted only a few times. The V gene is TRBV7-6, the J gene TRBJ2-5; TRBD2 aligns across 15 bases. The trim removed 1 base at V and 5 bases at J, leaving 11 bases unmatched. The CDR3 contains 19 residues. CDR1 is SGHVS and CDR2 is FNYEAQ in the germline V gene. CDR3: CASSLGARTSGGAKETQYF. CDR3 sequence (DNA): TGTGCCAGCAGCTTAGGGGCCCGGACTAGCGGGGGGGCCAAGGAGACCCAGTACTTC.

This rearrangement joins TRBV29-1 to TRBJ2-2, with a tentative D call TRBD1 (7 bases). Per germline, CDR1 SQVTM and CDR2 ANQGSEA. The CDR3 has 14 amino acids. Trimming cost V 3 bases and J 2 bases, with 10 bases left between them. This CDR3 is CSVDRGTNTGELFF. CDR3 nucleotide sequence: TGCAGCGTTGACAGGGGGACTAACACCGGGGAGCTGTTTTTT.

This CDR3 reads CASSQEGRGGNQPQHF. For the CDR3, the DNA is TGCGCCAGCAGCCAAGAAGGCAGGGGCGGCAATCAGCCCCAGCATTTT. The chain joins TRBV4-3 to TRBJ1-5, with D maybe TRBD1 (6 bases). V gave up 0 bases and J gave up 2 bases, with 11 bases separating them. The germline V gene has CDR1 LGHNA and CDR2 YSLEER. The length of the CDR3 is 16 residues.

The chain's CDR3 is CASGRGPNEKLFF. Here the CDR3 DNA reads TGTGCCAGCGGGAGGGGCCCAAATGAAAAACTGTTTTTT. The chain employs TRBV28 and TRBJ1-4; D possibly corresponds to TRBD1 (5 bases). The CDR3 totals 13 residues. Trimming removed 8 bases at V and 5 bases at J, with 12 bases between. Germline CDR1 MDHEN, CDR2 SYDVKM.